These T cell receptor beta chains were read from a single sample in a study of shared clonotypes between healthy human individuals. Profiled with immunoSEQ multiplex PCR; TCRdb holds only in-frame clones, not every one. The sample includes roughly 490,000 clones, 79% of them seen just once. Sequenced sample: PBMCs. Receptors originate from a woman aged 35 to 49 in good health. Some clones in this sample may be carry-over from other donors' samples. CDR3s include the opening cysteine and the closing phenylalanine or tryptophan. D genes are given only for firm matches. Rows may omit the clone size; those that give it use once, few, many or a size class.

size: -; D: -; V: TRBV15; J: TRBJ2-7; CDR3: CATSRDAGTYEQYF; DNA: TGTGCCACCAGCAGAGATGCGGGGACCTACGAGCAGTACTTC
size: -; D: -; V: TRBV28; J: TRBJ2-7; CDR3: CASSRGRSYEQYF; DNA: TGTGCCAGCAGCCGGGGGCGCTCCTACGAGCAGTACTTC
size: -; D: TRBD1; V: TRBV9; J: TRBJ2-2; CDR3: CASSSRTGDQTRTGELFF; DNA: TGTGCCAGCAGCTCTCGGACAGGGGACCAAACTCGCACCGGGGAGCTGTTTTTT
size: -; D: -; V: TRBV7-2; J: TRBJ2-1; CDR3: CASSLMDSYNEQFF; DNA: TGTGCCAGCAGCCTCATGGACAGCTACAATGAGCAGTTCTTC
size: -; D: -; V: TRBV2; J: TRBJ2-2; CDR3: CAGQGTGELFF; DNA: TGTGCCGGCCAAGGTACCGGGGAGCTGTTTTTT
size: once; D: -; V: TRBV18; J: TRBJ2-7; CDR3: CASSPPRGSPYEQYF; DNA: TGTGCCAGCTCACCACCTCGGGGGTCCCCCTACGAGCAGTACTTC
size: -; D: TRBD1; V: TRBV28; J: TRBJ1-1; CDR3: CASKAEDRLFANTEAFF; DNA: TGTGCCAGCAAGGCCGAGGACAGGTTATTTGCGAACACTGAAGCTTTCTTT
size: -; D: -; V: TRBV2; J: TRBJ1-5; CDR3: CASGAGFDAGNQPQHF; DNA: TGTGCCAGCGGGGCAGGGTTTGATGCGGGCAATCAGCCCCAGCATTTT
size: once; D: TRBD2; V: TRBV16; J: TRBJ2-7; CDR3: CASSHSTGGEQYF; DNA: TGTGCCAGCAGCCACTCCACGGGGGGCGAGCAGTACTTC
size: -; D: TRBD2; V: TRBV7-2; J: TRBJ2-7; CDR3: CASSLWYSGTHYEQYF; DNA: TGTGCCAGCAGCTTATGGTACAGCGGGACTCACTACGAGCAGTACTTC
size: -; D: TRBD2; V: TRBV5-1; J: TRBJ2-3; CDR3: CASSRGELAGGPGDTQYF; DNA: TGCGCCAGCAGCCGCGGGGAACTAGCGGGAGGGCCTGGGGATACGCAGTATTTT
size: -; D: TRBD2; V: TRBV7-6; J: TRBJ2-7; CDR3: CASSTSFREGPYEQYF; DNA: TGTGCCAGCAGTACGTCTTTTCGGGAGGGCCCTTACGAGCAGTACTTC
size: once; D: TRBD1; V: TRBV30; J: TRBJ2-7; CDR3: CAWSPGQGAYEQYF; DNA: TGTGCCTGGAGTCCCGGACAGGGTGCCTACGAGCAGTACTTC
size: -; D: TRBD2; V: TRBV7-3; J: TRBJ2-7; CDR3: CASSPLAGVGEQYF; DNA: TGTGCCAGCAGCCCACTAGCGGGAGTAGGCGAGCAGTACTTC
size: -; D: -; V: TRBV9; J: TRBJ2-2; CDR3: CASSAGDFDTGELFF; DNA: TGTGCCAGCAGCGCCGGGGACTTTGACACCGGGGAGCTGTTTTTT
size: once; D: -; V: TRBV6-1; J: TRBJ2-7; CDR3: CASSVQGLIYEQYF; DNA: TGTGCCAGCAGTGTTCAGGGACTGATCTACGAGCAGTACTTC
size: -; D: -; V: TRBV5-1; J: TRBJ2-5; CDR3: CASSLEQGGQETQYF; DNA: TGCGCCAGCAGCTTGGAACAGGGAGGTCAAGAGACCCAGTACTTC
size: -; D: -; V: TRBV4-1; J: TRBJ2-7; CDR3: CASSPPGRAGWYEQYF; DNA: TGCGCCAGCAGCCCCCCCGGCAGGGCGGGGTGGTACGAGCAGTACTTC
size: -; D: -; V: TRBV19; J: TRBJ2-3; CDR3: CASSIADTQYF; DNA: TGTGCCAGTAGTATTGCAGATACGCAGTATTTT
size: -; D: -; V: TRBV4-2; J: TRBJ2-1; CDR3: CASSQDGGTEQFF; DNA: TGTGCCAGCAGCCAAGATGGGGGGACTGAGCAGTTCTTC
size: -; D: -; V: TRBV2; J: TRBJ2-3; CDR3: CASIMVGVTDTQYF; DNA: TGTGCCAGCATCATGGTAGGGGTCACAGATACGCAGTATTTT
size: few; D: -; V: TRBV2; J: TRBJ1-6; CDR3: CASSGGMGSPLHF; DNA: TGTGCCAGCAGTGGTGGGATGGGTTCACCCCTCCACTTT
size: -; D: -; V: TRBV9; J: TRBJ2-7; CDR3: CASSFGQPSSYEQYF; DNA: TGTGCCAGCAGCTTTGGACAGCCAAGCTCCTACGAGCAGTACTTC
size: -; D: -; V: TRBV5-1; J: TRBJ2-3; CDR3: CASRPRGTTDTQYF; DNA: TGCGCCAGCCGACCGCGGGGGACAACAGATACGCAGTATTTT
size: -; D: -; V: TRBV11-2; J: TRBJ1-1; CDR3: CASRFSMNTEAFF; DNA: TGTGCCAGCAGATTCAGTATGAACACTGAAGCTTTCTTT
size: -; D: TRBD1; V: TRBV2; J: TRBJ2-3; CDR3: CASSRDRSTDTQYF; DNA: TGTGCCAGCAGTCGGGACAGATCCACAGATACGCAGTATTTT
size: -; D: -; V: TRBV9; J: TRBJ2-1; CDR3: CASSVEVGDPGEQFF; DNA: TGTGCCAGCAGCGTAGAAGTGGGAGACCCGGGTGAGCAGTTCTTC
size: many; D: -; V: TRBV6-1; J: TRBJ2-1; CDR3: CASSLRLDEQFF; DNA: TGTGCCAGCAGTCTCCGTTTGGATGAGCAGTTCTTC
size: -; D: -; V: TRBV11-2; J: TRBJ1-1; CDR3: CASSINRKNTEAFF; DNA: TGTGCCAGCAGCATCAACAGGAAGAACACTGAAGCTTTCTTT
size: -; D: -; V: TRBV7-8; J: TRBJ1-5; CDR3: CASSLAIGGNQPQHF; DNA: TGTGCCAGCAGCTTAGCTATAGGGGGCAATCAGCCCCAGCATTTT
size: -; D: -; V: TRBV6-6; J: TRBJ2-3; CDR3: CASRDTSTDTQYF; DNA: TGTGCCAGCAGGGACACAAGCACAGATACGCAGTATTTT
size: -; D: -; V: TRBV11-2; J: TRBJ2-7; CDR3: CASSLGRGWEQYF; DNA: TGTGCCAGCAGCTTAGGCAGGGGCTGGGAGCAGTACTTC
size: -; D: -; V: TRBV11-1; J: TRBJ1-1; CDR3: CASSLVAAPSWAFF; DNA: TGTGCCAGCAGCTTAGTCGCCGCCCCGTCATGGGCTTTCTTT
size: -; D: TRBD2; V: TRBV30; J: TRBJ2-1; CDR3: CAWKGRGVYNEQFF; DNA: TGTGCCTGGAAGGGGCGGGGGGTTTACAATGAGCAGTTCTTC
size: -; D: -; V: TRBV19; J: TRBJ1-2; CDR3: CASIDRGRAGGYTF; DNA: TGTGCCAGTATCGACCGGGGAAGGGCTGGCGGCTACACCTTC
size: -; D: -; V: TRBV2; J: TRBJ2-7; CDR3: CASSEGRYEQYF; DNA: TGTGCCAGCAGTGAAGGCCGGTACGAGCAGTACTTC
size: -; D: -; V: TRBV7-8; J: TRBJ2-7; CDR3: CASSRKKIPAIGRNRVSYEQYF; DNA: TGTGCCAGCAGCCGAAAAAAAATACCCGCAATAGGAAGAAACAGGGTTTCCTACGAGCAGTACTTC
size: many; D: TRBD1; V: TRBV28; J: TRBJ1-4; CDR3: CASSKGQGGNEKLFF; DNA: TGTGCCAGCAGTAAAGGACAGGGGGGGAATGAAAAACTGTTTTTT
size: -; D: TRBD1; V: TRBV15; J: TRBJ1-5; CDR3: CATSRGDRGYPHNQPQHF; DNA: TGTGCCACCAGCAGAGGAGACAGGGGGTACCCTCACAATCAGCCCCAGCATTTT
size: -; D: -; V: TRBV29-1; J: TRBJ2-7; CDR3: CSGLMAGEYEQYF; DNA: TGCAGCGGTTTGATGGCAGGGGAATACGAGCAGTACTTC
size: -; D: TRBD2; V: TRBV4-1; J: TRBJ2-5; CDR3: CASSRINLAGYQETQYF; DNA: TGCGCCAGCAGCCGAATAAATCTAGCGGGGTACCAAGAGACCCAGTACTTC
size: -; D: TRBD1; V: TRBV7-2; J: TRBJ2-1; CDR3: CASSIAGTGSYNEQFF; DNA: TGTGCCAGCAGCATAGCCGGGACAGGTTCCTACAATGAGCAGTTCTTC